This T cell receptor (beta chain) was found in a study of molecular identifiers for immune sequencing clone quantification (dated by TCRdb to the late 2010s). Background for the entire study: For a replicate experiment, RNA from roughly 20,000 or 100,000 naive CD8 T cells was divided into five aliquots, and four of the five aliquots were sequenced. CD8 T cells were used in a methods study to benchmark molecular-identifier clustering-based TCR repertoire sequencing (MIDCIRS) and TCR RNA copy counting. The paper's findings and limits, for the study overall: Highly expanded clone sizes could be underestimated if identical TCR molecules share a barcode. Without barcode sub-clustering, chimeric consensus sequences inflated TCR diversity; chimeras reached as high as 47%. The naive libraries included spiked-in Jurkat TCR RNA (about nine copies' worth), and this RNA is not part of the donor repertoire. Clones above 20 RNA copies held over 98% of molecules in CMV-specific effector cells but under 1% in naive cells. Modeling indicated around 3.2 TCR RNA copies recovered per cell, compared with 7.5 to 10 by digital PCR, which implies a capture efficiency of approximately 30%. Spiked-in Jurkat TCR RNA equivalent to a single cell was reported to be detectable even among 980,000 or so naive CD8 T cells.

This clonotype appeared many times. Which antigen it targets is not known. No base-level quality is on record; no much larger clone is a single base apart. Libraries of naive CD8 T cells were built from anywhere between roughly 17,000 and 1,000,000 sorted cells, with 10%, 30% or 50% of the purified RNA used. Naive CD8 T cells were FACS-sorted as CD8+CD4-CCR7+CD45RA+ on a BD FACSAria II into RLT Plus buffer. To test detection sensitivity, Jurkat RNA equivalent to more than eight TCR copies was spiked into samples of about 17,000-1,100,000 naive CD8 T cells. Enrichment of CD8 T cells was performed with RosetteSep CD8+ T Cell Enrichment Cocktail and Ficoll-Paque, after which ACK red cell lysis was carried out. Its CDR3 holds 13 amino acids, cysteine through phenylalanine. The only DNA kept is the CDR3, 39 bases in frame from the first base. CDR1 and CDR2, looked up from the germline V gene, are SGHDN and FVKESK. Trimming costs V 3 bases and J 2 bases, and their ends lie 8 bases apart.

Receptor amplification or capture employed PCR. Sequencer: NextSeq 500. Bulk TCR libraries were made following a previously described method, with the TCR primers given in Table S5. Total RNA was purified with the Qiagen AllPrep DNA/RNA kit. Before analysis, reads from multiple sequencing runs of the same library were pooled. From the authors' description of their analysis: Reads were retained only if an exact TCR constant sequence was present, and the retained reads were trimmed to 150 nt and grouped according to their 12-nt molecular barcodes. Reads inside each barcode group were sub-clustered using a 15% Levenshtein threshold, and a quality-weighted consensus sequence was constructed for each RNA molecule. Non-functional sequences were removed, as were lower-count sequences one edit away from another. Based on a fit of two negative binomial distributions, barcode sub-clusters having less than 20% of the maximum read count were discarded. The public sequencing data were trimmed at Q25 with fastp and processed into clonotypes with MiXCR by TCRdb, which kept only in-frame beta chains. Every distinct CDR3 protein forms one entry, paired with its most common genes and DNA. These V and J calls rely on TCRdb rather than the paper's analysis. For this sample there are 460,000 or so distinct CDR3 sequences; around 23% appear just once. Roughly 0.77% of the sample is held by the ten biggest clonotypes.

The chain is assembled from TRBV14 and TRBJ2-7; no D gene is confidently identified. The sample taken for sequencing was naive CD8+ T cells from blood, with Jurkat cell RNA spiked in. The cell subset or site label, read with the paper, signifies: FACS-sorted CD8+CD4-CCR7+CD45RA+ naive T cells. The TCR originated in a human donor in good health. Some libraries in this study had Jurkat cell RNA spiked in. The CDR3 region reads CASSHGQAYEQYF. The sequenced DNA: TGTGCCAGCAGCCATGGGCAGGCCTACGAGCAGTACTTC.